Given below is one T cell receptor (beta chain) in context. In germline, CDR1 is MRHNA, CDR2 SNTAGT. The CDR3 loop spans 16 amino acids. The J segment lost 3 bases and the V segment lost 0 bases, leaving 3 bases of the junction unmatched. The source of the sample is a study of shared clonotypes between healthy human individuals. In the source study's methods: ImmunoSEQ supplied junction-only sequences lacking quality scores, so filtering was different. Data came from immunoSEQ multiplex PCR; TCRdb stores just in-frame clones and leaves some out. The D gene and trimming were derived from the DNA, and the V and J assignments and clone size from that table. The top ten clones hold 0.13% of a sample with some 2 million clones, 85% to 95% of them seen once.

Input material: naive CD4+ T cells sorted from blood. Noted subset: CD45RA+ positively selected. This clonotype originated in a young man in good health. The rearrangement links TRBV6-4 to TRBJ1-5; 9 nucleotides line up with TRBD1. Here the CDR3 DNA reads TGTGCCAGCAGTGACTCGGGACAGGGACCCAATCAGCCCCAGCATTTT. Its protein is CASSDSGQGPNQPQHF.